Here is one T cell receptor (beta chain) with its context. Germline and junction disagree at one end, which may indicate a read error. The data derive from a study of early T cells in non-severe SARS-CoV-2 infection. Study information: Chains from this unsorted whole-blood bulk RNA could not be paired.

There are 15 residues in the CDR3. CDR1 is MGHRA and CDR2 is YSYEKL in the germline V gene. Individual cDNA molecules received unique molecular identifiers during library preparation. In TCRdb, the 5' RACE reads were re-called with MiXCR into one record per CDR3 protein. The sample carries 11,000 or so distinct CDR3 sequences, 4.8% recorded once. Sequencing was performed on whole blood. The TCR originated in an adult who was a healthcare worker with PCR-confirmed SARS-CoV-2 infection or an uninfected control (not recorded which). The genes are TRBV4-1 and TRBJ1-1; D gene ambiguous. CDR3 sequence reads: CAGSPSVAMNTEAFF. CDR3 sequence (DNA): TGCGCCGGCAGCCCCTCAGTGGCAATGAACACTGAAGCTTTCTTT.